A selection of T cell receptor beta chains follows, all from one sample in a study of T cells in localized non-small cell lung cancer. Method: immunoSEQ multiplex PCR; TCRdb's copy keeps in-frame clones and lacks some. Of some 50,000 clones detected, 70% to 90% appear once; the ten largest clones hold 15% to 20%. The sample was PBMCs, taken before any cancer treatment. These receptors all stem from a female donor with stage II lung adenocarcinoma. CDR3s include the opening cysteine and the closing phenylalanine or tryptophan. D genes are given only for firm matches. Clone size, where shown, is once, few, many, or a class for clones that have expanded.

cdr3_length: 11; clone_size: NA; j_call: TRBJ1-2; d_call: NA; v_call: TRBV5-8; cdr3_nt: TGTGCCAGCAGCTTGGTCGGTGGCTACACCTTC; cdr3_aa: CASSLVGGYTF
cdr3_length: 10; clone_size: NA; j_call: TRBJ2-7; d_call: NA; v_call: TRBV11-2; cdr3_nt: TGTGCCAGCAGCCAGTACGAGCAGTACTTC; cdr3_aa: CASSQYEQYF
cdr3_length: 13; clone_size: NA; j_call: TRBJ1-2; d_call: NA; v_call: TRBV10-2; cdr3_nt: TGCGCCAGCAGTTCGTCCGGGACGGCTCAAGACACCTTC; cdr3_aa: CASSSSGTAQDTF
cdr3_length: 17; clone_size: once; j_call: TRBJ1-5; d_call: NA; v_call: TRBV12-5; cdr3_nt: TGTGCTAGTGGTTTGGTAGTAGGGGAAGGTAGCAATCAGCCCCAGCATTTT; cdr3_aa: CASGLVVGEGSNQPQHF
cdr3_length: 15; clone_size: NA; j_call: TRBJ2-3; d_call: NA; v_call: TRBV14; cdr3_nt: TGTGCCAGCAGCCAAGGGGGTCGGAGCACAGATACGCAGTATTTT; cdr3_aa: CASSQGGRSTDTQYF
cdr3_length: 14; clone_size: NA; j_call: TRBJ2-3; d_call: NA; v_call: TRBV7-2; cdr3_nt: TGTGCCAGCAGCCCCCTTAGGAACACAGATACGCAGTATTTT; cdr3_aa: CASSPLRNTDTQYF
cdr3_length: 15; clone_size: NA; j_call: TRBJ2-7; d_call: NA; v_call: TRBV27; cdr3_nt: TGTGCCAGCAGTTTTAGCGTCGGCCGCTCCTACGAGCAGTACTTC; cdr3_aa: CASSFSVGRSYEQYF
cdr3_length: 19; clone_size: once; j_call: TRBJ2-7; d_call: NA; v_call: TRBV7-9; cdr3_nt: TGTGCCAGCAGCTTATATTTTATCCCCAGGGGAGGGCCTACCTACGAGCAGTACTTC; cdr3_aa: CASSLYFIPRGGPTYEQYF
cdr3_length: 16; clone_size: once; j_call: TRBJ2-6; d_call: NA; v_call: TRBV11-3; cdr3_nt: TGTGCCAGCAGCTTAGCGGGCGGCTCTGGGGCCAACGTCCTGACTTTC; cdr3_aa: CASSLAGGSGANVLTF
cdr3_length: 14; clone_size: NA; j_call: TRBJ2-1; d_call: NA; v_call: TRBV12-5; cdr3_nt: TGTGCTAGTGGTTTGGAGGGGGTCGGTGGTGAGCAGTTCTTC; cdr3_aa: CASGLEGVGGEQFF
cdr3_length: 15; clone_size: NA; j_call: TRBJ1-6; d_call: TRBD1; v_call: TRBV6-4; cdr3_nt: TGTGCCAGCAGTGATATGGGGACAGGGGCTTCACCCCTCCACTTT; cdr3_aa: CASSDMGTGASPLHF
cdr3_length: 15; clone_size: NA; j_call: TRBJ2-7; d_call: NA; v_call: TRBV5-5; cdr3_nt: TGTGCCAGCAGCTTGGACGACGGACGGTACTACGAGCAGTACTTC; cdr3_aa: CASSLDDGRYYEQYF
cdr3_length: 15; clone_size: NA; j_call: TRBJ2-2; d_call: TRBD1; v_call: TRBV5-1; cdr3_nt: TGCGCCAGCAGCGTCGAAACAGGGGGCTCCGGGGAGCTGTTTTTT; cdr3_aa: CASSVETGGSGELFF
cdr3_length: 15; clone_size: NA; j_call: TRBJ2-3; d_call: TRBD1; v_call: TRBV5-6; cdr3_nt: TGTGCCAGCAGACCCGGACAGGGCAAGACAGATACGCAGTATTTT; cdr3_aa: CASRPGQGKTDTQYF
cdr3_length: 11; clone_size: medium-sized; j_call: TRBJ1-2; d_call: NA; v_call: TRBV2; cdr3_nt: TGTGCCAGCACCCGACGTTCGGGCTACACCTTC; cdr3_aa: CASTRRSGYTF
cdr3_length: 13; clone_size: once; j_call: TRBJ1-6; d_call: NA; v_call: TRBV6-6; cdr3_nt: TGTGCCAGCAGCCCCGACCCTAATTCACCCCTCCACTTT; cdr3_aa: CASSPDPNSPLHF
cdr3_length: 16; clone_size: NA; j_call: TRBJ1-1; d_call: NA; v_call: TRBV5-1; cdr3_nt: TGCGCCAGCAGGTCGACTCAGGCAGGGATGAACACTGAAGCTTTCTTT; cdr3_aa: CASRSTQAGMNTEAFF
cdr3_length: 12; clone_size: NA; j_call: TRBJ1-1; d_call: NA; v_call: TRBV18; cdr3_nt: TGTGCCAGCTCACAACAGGGCACTGAAGCTTTCTTT; cdr3_aa: CASSQQGTEAFF
cdr3_length: 15; clone_size: NA; j_call: TRBJ2-3; d_call: TRBD2; v_call: TRBV6-1; cdr3_nt: TGTGCCAGCAGTGACGCAGCGGGGACCACAGATACGCAGTATTTT; cdr3_aa: CASSDAAGTTDTQYF
cdr3_length: 15; clone_size: NA; j_call: TRBJ1-4; d_call: NA; v_call: TRBV5-1; cdr3_nt: TGCGCCAGCAGCTATTGGGGGCCCGATAATGAAAAACTGTTTTTT; cdr3_aa: CASSYWGPDNEKLFF
cdr3_length: 16; clone_size: few; j_call: TRBJ1-6; d_call: NA; v_call: TRBV30; cdr3_nt: TGTGCCTGGACCGGACAGTCCGGACGGGGTAATTCACCCCTCCACTTT; cdr3_aa: CAWTGQSGRGNSPLHF
cdr3_length: 17; clone_size: NA; j_call: TRBJ1-1; d_call: TRBD1; v_call: TRBV5-1; cdr3_nt: TGCGCCAGCAGCTTGGGGGAATCCAGGGGGTTAAGCACTGAAGCTTTCTTT; cdr3_aa: CASSLGESRGLSTEAFF
cdr3_length: 16; clone_size: NA; j_call: TRBJ2-5; d_call: NA; v_call: TRBV18; cdr3_nt: TGTGCCAGCTCACGCTCTTCCCCGGGGGTACAAGAGACCCAGTACTTC; cdr3_aa: CASSRSSPGVQETQYF
cdr3_length: 15; clone_size: NA; j_call: TRBJ1-1; d_call: NA; v_call: TRBV5-6; cdr3_nt: TGTGCCAGCAGTTCGGTCGGCCGGGAGAACACTGAAGCTTTCTTT; cdr3_aa: CASSSVGRENTEAFF
cdr3_length: 15; clone_size: NA; j_call: TRBJ1-1; d_call: TRBD1; v_call: TRBV5-1; cdr3_nt: TGCGCCAGCAGCCCCGGACAGGGGGCAAACACTGAAGCTTTCTTT; cdr3_aa: CASSPGQGANTEAFF
cdr3_length: 15; clone_size: NA; j_call: TRBJ2-2; d_call: NA; v_call: TRBV7-7; cdr3_nt: TGTGCCAGCAGCTCCGGGGCGGGAAACACCGGGGAGCTGTTTTTT; cdr3_aa: CASSSGAGNTGELFF
cdr3_length: 16; clone_size: few; j_call: TRBJ2-1; d_call: TRBD2; v_call: TRBV9; cdr3_nt: TGTGCCAGCAGCTCGGAGGGTAGCGGGGGGAACAATGAGCAGTTCTTC; cdr3_aa: CASSSEGSGGNNEQFF
cdr3_length: 14; clone_size: NA; j_call: TRBJ1-4; d_call: NA; v_call: TRBV30; cdr3_nt: TGTGCCTGGAATTCAGGGGAAACTAATGAAAAACTGTTTTTT; cdr3_aa: CAWNSGETNEKLFF
cdr3_length: 15; clone_size: NA; j_call: TRBJ2-3; d_call: NA; v_call: TRBV25-1; cdr3_nt: TGTGCCAGCAGTCATACAGGCACTAGCACAGATACGCAGTATTTT; cdr3_aa: CASSHTGTSTDTQYF
cdr3_length: 21; clone_size: NA; j_call: TRBJ1-5; d_call: TRBD1; v_call: TRBV19; cdr3_nt: TGTGCCAGTAGTAGGGAGTCACCTCGGGCTAGTAGGACAGGGATCGTTCAGCCCCAGCATTTT; cdr3_aa: CASSRESPRASRTGIVQPQHF
cdr3_length: 12; clone_size: NA; j_call: TRBJ2-7; d_call: NA; v_call: TRBV7-9; cdr3_nt: TGTGCCAGCAGCCTGGGGACCTACGAGCAGTACTTC; cdr3_aa: CASSLGTYEQYF
cdr3_length: 12; clone_size: NA; j_call: TRBJ1-2; d_call: NA; v_call: TRBV27; cdr3_nt: TGTGCCAGCAGTTTCGGATCCTATGGCTACACCTTC; cdr3_aa: CASSFGSYGYTF
cdr3_length: 14; clone_size: NA; j_call: TRBJ2-1; d_call: TRBD2; v_call: TRBV25-1; cdr3_nt: TGTGCCAGCTCCACTAGCGGGGGGTCCCGTGAGCAGTTCTTC; cdr3_aa: CASSTSGGSREQFF